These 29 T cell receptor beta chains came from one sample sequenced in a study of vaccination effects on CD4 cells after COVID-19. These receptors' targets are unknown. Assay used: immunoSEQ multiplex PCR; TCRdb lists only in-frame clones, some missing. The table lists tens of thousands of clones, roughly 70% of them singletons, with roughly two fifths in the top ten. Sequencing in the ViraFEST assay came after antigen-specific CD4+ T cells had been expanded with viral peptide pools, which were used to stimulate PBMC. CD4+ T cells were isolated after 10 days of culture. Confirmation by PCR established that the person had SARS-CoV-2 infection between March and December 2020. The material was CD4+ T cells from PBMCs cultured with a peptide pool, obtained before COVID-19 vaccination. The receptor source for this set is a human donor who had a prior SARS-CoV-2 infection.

The CDR3: CASSLVAGQGSKVVGNTIYF. In DNA form, the CDR3 reads TGTGCCAGCAGCTTAGTCGCGGGACAGGGGTCAAAAGTTGTCGGAAACACCATATATTTT. The rearrangement links TRBV7-6 to TRBJ1-3, with 10 bases matching TRBD1. This CDR3 has 20 amino acids. Germline lookup yields CDR1 SGHVS and CDR2 FNYEAQ. V shed 1 base, J shed 4 bases, and the junction held 16 bases outside the gene matches.

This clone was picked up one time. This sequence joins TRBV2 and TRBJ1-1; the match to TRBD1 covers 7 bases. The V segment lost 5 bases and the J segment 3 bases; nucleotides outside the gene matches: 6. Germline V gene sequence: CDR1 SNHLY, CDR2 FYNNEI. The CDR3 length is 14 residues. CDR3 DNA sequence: TGTGCCAGCAGTTACAGGGGTATGGACACTGAAGCTTTCTTT. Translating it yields CASSYRGMDTEAFF.

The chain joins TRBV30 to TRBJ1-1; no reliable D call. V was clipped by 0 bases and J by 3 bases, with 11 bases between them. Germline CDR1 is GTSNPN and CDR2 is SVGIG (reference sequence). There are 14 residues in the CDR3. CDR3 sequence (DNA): TGTGCCTGGAGTGTACGTTTTAGGGACACTGAAGCTTTCTTT. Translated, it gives CAWSVRFRDTEAFF.

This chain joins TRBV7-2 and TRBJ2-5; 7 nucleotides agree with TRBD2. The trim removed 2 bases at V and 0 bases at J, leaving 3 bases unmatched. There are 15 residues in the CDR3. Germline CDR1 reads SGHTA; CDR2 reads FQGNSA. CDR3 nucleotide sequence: TGTGCCAGCAGCTTATTCGGGGGGAACCAAGAGACCCAGTACTTC. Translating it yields CASSLFGGNQETQYF.

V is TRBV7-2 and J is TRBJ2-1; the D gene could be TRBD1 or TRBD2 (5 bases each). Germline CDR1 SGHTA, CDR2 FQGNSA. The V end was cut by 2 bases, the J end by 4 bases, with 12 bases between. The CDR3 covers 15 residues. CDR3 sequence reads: CASSLRQGDYNEQFF. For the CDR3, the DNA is TGTGCCAGCAGCTTACGCCAGGGAGATTACAATGAGCAGTTCTTC.

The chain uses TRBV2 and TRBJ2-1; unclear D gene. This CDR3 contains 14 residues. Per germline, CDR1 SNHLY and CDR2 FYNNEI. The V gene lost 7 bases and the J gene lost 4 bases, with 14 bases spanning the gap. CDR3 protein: CASTRTPVYNEQFF. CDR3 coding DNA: TGTGCCAGCACGCGGACCCCGGTGTACAATGAGCAGTTCTTC.

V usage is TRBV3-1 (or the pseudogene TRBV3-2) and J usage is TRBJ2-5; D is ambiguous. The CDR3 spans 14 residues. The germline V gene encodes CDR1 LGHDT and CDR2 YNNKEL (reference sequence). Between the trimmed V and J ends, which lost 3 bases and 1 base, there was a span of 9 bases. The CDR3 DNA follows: TGTGCCAGCAGCCAGTACGCCATCCAAGAGACCCAGTACTTC. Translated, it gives CASSQYAIQETQYF.

The CDR3 region has the DNA TGTGCCAGCAGCCCGGGGGGCGGGCGAGAGACCCAGTACTTC. It yields the protein CASSPGGGRETQYF. J is TRBJ2-5 and V is TRBV5-4; perhaps TRBD2 as D (7 bases). Deletions cut 4 bases from V and 4 bases from J, with 14 bases between. The length of the CDR3 is 14 residues. Per germline, CDR1 SGHNT and CDR2 YYREEE (reference sequence).

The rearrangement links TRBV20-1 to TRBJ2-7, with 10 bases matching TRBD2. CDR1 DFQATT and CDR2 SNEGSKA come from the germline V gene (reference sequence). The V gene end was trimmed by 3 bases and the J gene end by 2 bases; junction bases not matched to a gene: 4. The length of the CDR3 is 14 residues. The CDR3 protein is CSASSGLAAYEQYF. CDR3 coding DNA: TGCAGTGCTAGTAGCGGACTAGCGGCCTACGAGCAGTACTTC.

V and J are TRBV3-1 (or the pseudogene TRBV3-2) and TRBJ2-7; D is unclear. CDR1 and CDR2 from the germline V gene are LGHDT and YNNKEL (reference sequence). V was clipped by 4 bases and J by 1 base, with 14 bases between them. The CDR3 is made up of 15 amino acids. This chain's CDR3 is CASSRSESHSYEQYF. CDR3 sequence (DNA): TGTGCCAGCAGCCGCTCCGAGTCTCATTCCTACGAGCAGTACTTC.

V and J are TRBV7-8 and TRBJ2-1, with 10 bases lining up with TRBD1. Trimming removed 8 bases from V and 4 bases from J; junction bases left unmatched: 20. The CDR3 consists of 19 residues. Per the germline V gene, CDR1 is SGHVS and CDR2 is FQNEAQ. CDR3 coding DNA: TGTGCCAGCGGGGTTAGGGGACAGGGGAGCTTAGGGCTATACAATGAGCAGTTCTTC. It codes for CASGVRGQGSLGLYNEQFF.

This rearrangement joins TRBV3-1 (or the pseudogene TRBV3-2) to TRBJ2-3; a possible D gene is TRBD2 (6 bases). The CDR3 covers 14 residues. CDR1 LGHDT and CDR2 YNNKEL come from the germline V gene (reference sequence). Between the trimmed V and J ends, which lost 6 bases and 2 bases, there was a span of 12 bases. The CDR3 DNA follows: TGTGCCAGCAGACACGCGGGGTTCACAGATACGCAGTATTTT. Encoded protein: CASRHAGFTDTQYF.

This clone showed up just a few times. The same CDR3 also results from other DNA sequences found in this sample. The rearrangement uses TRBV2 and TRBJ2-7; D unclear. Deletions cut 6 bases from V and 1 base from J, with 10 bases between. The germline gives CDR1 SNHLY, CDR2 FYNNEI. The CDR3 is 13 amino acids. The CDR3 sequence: CASSGDGSYEQYF. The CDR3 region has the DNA TGTGCCAGCAGCGGAGACGGGTCCTACGAGCAGTACTTC.

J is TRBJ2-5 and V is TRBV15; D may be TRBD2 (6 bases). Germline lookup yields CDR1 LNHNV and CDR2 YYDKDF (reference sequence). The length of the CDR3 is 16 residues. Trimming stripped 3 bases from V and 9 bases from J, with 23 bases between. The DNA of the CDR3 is TGTGCCACCAGCAGGACGGGCAGCCGGGGGATTGGTGCCCAGTACTTC. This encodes CATSRTGSRGIGAQYF. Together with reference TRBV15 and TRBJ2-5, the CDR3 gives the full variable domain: DAMVIQNPRYQVTQFGKPVTLSCSQTLNHNVMYWYQQKSSQAPKLLFHYYDKDFNNEADTPDNFQSRRPNTSFCFLDIRSPGLGDTAMYLCATSRTGSRGIGAQYFGPGTRLLVL.

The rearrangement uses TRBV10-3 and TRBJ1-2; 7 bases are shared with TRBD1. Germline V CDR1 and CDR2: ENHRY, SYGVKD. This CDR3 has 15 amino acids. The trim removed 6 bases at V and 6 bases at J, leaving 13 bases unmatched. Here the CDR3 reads CAIRAGGGEVHGYTF. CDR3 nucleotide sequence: TGTGCCATCAGAGCAGGGGGGGGCGAGGTTCATGGCTACACCTTC.

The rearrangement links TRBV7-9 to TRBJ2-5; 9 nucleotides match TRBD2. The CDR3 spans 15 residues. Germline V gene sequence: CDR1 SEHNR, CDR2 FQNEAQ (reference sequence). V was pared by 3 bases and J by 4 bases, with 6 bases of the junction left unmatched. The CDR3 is CASSLAGGPGETQYF. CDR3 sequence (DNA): TGTGCCAGCAGCTTGGCGGGAGGGCCAGGAGAGACCCAGTACTTC.

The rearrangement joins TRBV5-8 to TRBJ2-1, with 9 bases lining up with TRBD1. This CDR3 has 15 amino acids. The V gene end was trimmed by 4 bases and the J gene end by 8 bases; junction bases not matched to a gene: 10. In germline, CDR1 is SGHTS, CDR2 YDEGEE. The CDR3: CASSATGGGGDEQFF. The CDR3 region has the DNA TGTGCCAGCAGCGCCACAGGGGGCGGAGGGGATGAGCAGTTCTTC.

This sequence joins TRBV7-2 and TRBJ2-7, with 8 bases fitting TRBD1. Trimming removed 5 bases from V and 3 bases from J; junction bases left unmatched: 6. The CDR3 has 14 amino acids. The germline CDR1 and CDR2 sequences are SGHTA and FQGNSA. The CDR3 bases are TGTGCCAGCAGCAACCGACAGGGGCTCTACGAGCAGTACTTC. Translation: CASSNRQGLYEQYF.

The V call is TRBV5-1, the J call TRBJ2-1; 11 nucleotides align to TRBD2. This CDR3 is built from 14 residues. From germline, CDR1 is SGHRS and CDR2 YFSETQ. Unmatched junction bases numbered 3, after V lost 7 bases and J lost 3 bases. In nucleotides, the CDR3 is TGCGCCAGCCAGGGACTAGCGGACTACAATGAGCAGTTCTTC. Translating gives CASQGLADYNEQFF.

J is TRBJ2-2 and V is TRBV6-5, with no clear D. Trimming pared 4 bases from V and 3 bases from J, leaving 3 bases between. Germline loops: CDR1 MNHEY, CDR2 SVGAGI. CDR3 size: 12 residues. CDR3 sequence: CASSSDTGELFF. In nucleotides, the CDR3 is TGTGCCAGCAGTTCCGACACCGGGGAGCTGTTTTTT.

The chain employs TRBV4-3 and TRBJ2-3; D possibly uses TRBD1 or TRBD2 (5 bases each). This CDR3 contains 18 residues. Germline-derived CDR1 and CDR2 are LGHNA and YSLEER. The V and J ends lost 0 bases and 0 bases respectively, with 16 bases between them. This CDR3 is CASSQDRGSAASTDTQYF. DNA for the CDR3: TGCGCCAGCAGCCAAGATAGGGGTAGCGCAGCTAGCACAGATACGCAGTATTTT.

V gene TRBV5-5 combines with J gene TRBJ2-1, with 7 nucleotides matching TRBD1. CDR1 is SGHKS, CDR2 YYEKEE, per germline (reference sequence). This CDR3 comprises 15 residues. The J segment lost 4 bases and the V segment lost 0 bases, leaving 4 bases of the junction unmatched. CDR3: CASSLEGTAYNEQFF. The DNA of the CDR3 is TGTGCCAGCAGCTTGGAAGGGACAGCATACAATGAGCAGTTCTTC.

The CDR3 is CASSGGQSSYEQYF. CDR3 nucleotide sequence: TGTGCCAGCAGCGGAGGACAGAGCTCCTACGAGCAGTACTTC. The J gene is TRBJ2-7, the V gene TRBV5-4; TRBD1 might be the D (6 bases). Germline CDR1 is SGHNT and CDR2 is YYREEE (reference sequence). The CDR3 runs 14 residues. The ends were cut back, 4 bases at V and 0 bases at J, with 11 bases in the middle.

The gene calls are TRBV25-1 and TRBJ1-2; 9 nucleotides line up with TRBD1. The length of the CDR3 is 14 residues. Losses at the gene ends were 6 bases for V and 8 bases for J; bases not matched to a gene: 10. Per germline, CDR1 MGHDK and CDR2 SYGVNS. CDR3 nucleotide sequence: TGTGCCAGCAGAGAGTCCGGGACAGGGAAAGGCTACACCTTC. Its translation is CASRESGTGKGYTF.

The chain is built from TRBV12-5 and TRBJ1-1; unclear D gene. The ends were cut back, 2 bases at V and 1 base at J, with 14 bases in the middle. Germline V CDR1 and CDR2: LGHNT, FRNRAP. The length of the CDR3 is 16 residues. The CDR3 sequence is CASGLPGSARNTEAFF. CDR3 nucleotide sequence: TGTGCTAGTGGTTTGCCGGGTTCTGCGAGGAACACTGAAGCTTTCTTT.

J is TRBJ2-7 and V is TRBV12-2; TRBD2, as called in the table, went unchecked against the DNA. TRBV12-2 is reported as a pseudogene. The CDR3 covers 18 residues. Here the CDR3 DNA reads TGTGCAAGTCGCTTAGACCCCCGGACTAGCGGGAGGTTATACGAGCAGTACTTC. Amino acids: CASRLDPRTSGRLYEQYF.

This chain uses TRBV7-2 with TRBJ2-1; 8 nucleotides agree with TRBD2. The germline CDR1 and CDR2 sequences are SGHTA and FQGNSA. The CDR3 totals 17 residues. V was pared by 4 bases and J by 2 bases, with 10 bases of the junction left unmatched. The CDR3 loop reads CASSSTPTSGTYNEQFF. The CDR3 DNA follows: TGTGCCAGCAGCTCCACACCAACTAGCGGAACCTACAATGAGCAGTTCTTC.

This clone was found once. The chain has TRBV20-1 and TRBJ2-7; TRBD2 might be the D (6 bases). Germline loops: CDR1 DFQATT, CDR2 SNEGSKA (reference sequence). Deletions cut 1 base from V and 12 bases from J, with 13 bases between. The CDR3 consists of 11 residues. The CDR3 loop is CSARGRMGLYF. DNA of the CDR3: TGCAGTGCTAGAGGTAGGATGGGACTGTACTTC.

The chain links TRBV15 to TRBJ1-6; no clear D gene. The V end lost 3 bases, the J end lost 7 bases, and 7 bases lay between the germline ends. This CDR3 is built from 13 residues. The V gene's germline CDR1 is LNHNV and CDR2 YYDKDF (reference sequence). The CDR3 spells CATSRGRNSPLHF. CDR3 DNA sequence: TGTGCCACCAGCAGGGGTAGGAATTCACCCCTCCACTTT.